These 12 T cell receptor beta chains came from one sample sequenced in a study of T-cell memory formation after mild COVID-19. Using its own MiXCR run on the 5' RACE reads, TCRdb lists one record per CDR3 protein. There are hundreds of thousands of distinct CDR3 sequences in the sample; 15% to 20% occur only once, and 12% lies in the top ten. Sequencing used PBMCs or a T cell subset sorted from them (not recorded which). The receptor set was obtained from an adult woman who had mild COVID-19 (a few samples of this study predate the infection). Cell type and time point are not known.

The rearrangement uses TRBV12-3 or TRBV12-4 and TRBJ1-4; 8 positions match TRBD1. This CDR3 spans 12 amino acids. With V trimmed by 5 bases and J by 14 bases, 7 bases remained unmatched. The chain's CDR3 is CASSTGTGLLFF. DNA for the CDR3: TGTGCCAGCAGTACCGGGACAGGACTTCTGTTTTTT.

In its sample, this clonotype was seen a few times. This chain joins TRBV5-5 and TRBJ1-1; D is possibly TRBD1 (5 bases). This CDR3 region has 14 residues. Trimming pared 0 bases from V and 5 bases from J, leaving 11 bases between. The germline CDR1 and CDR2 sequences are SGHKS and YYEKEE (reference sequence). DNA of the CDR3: TGTGCCAGCAGCTTGGGGGACCTGGGGACTGAAGCTTTCTTT. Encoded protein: CASSLGDLGTEAFF.

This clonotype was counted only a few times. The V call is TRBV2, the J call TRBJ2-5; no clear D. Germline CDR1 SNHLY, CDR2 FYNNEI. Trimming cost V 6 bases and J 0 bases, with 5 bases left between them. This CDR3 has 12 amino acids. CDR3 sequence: CASREYQETQYF. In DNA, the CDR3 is TGTGCCAGCAGAGAATACCAAGAGACCCAGTACTTC.

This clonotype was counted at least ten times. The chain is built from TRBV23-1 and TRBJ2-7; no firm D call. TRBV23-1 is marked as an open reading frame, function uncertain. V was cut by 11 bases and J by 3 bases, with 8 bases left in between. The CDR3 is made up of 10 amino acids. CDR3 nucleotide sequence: TGCGCCCCCTTACTCTACGAGCAGTACTTC. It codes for CAPLLYEQYF.

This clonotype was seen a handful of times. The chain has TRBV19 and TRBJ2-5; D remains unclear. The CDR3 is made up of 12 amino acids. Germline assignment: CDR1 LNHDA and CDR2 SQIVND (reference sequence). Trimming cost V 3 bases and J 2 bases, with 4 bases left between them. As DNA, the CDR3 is TGTGCCAGTAGTATCGGGCAAGAGACCCAGTACTTC. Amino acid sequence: CASSIGQETQYF.

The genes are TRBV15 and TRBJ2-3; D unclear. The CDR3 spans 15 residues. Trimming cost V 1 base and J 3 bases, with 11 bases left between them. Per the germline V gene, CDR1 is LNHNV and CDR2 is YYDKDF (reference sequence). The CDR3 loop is CATSRATIGTDTQYF. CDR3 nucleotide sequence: TGTGCCACCAGCAGAGCCACAATCGGGACAGATACGCAGTATTTT.

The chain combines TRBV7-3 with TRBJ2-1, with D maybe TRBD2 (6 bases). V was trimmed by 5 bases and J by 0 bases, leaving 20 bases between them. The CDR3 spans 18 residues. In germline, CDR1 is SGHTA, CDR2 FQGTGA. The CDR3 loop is CASSSRGMGGSSYNEQFF. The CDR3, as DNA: TGTGCCAGCAGCAGCCGGGGGATGGGCGGAAGCTCCTACAATGAGCAGTTCTTC.

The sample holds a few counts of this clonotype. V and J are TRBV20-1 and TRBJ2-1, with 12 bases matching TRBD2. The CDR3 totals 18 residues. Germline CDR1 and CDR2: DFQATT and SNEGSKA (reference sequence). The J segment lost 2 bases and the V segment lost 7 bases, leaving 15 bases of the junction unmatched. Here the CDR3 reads CSGAPSGGVESTYNEQFF. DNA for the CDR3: TGCAGTGGCGCGCCTAGCGGGGGGGTCGAGTCAACCTACAATGAGCAGTTCTTC.

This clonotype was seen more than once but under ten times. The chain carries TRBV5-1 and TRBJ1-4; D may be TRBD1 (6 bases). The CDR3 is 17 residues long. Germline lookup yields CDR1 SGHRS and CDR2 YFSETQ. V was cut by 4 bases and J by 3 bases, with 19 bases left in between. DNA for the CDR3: TGCGCCAGCAGCCCAGATACAAACAGGGTATCTAATGAAAAACTGTTTTTT. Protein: CASSPDTNRVSNEKLFF. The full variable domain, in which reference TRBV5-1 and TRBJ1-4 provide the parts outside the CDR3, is KAGVTQTPRYLIKTRGQQVTLSCSPISGHRSVSWYQQTPGQGLQFLFEYFSETQRNKGNFPGRFSGRQFSNSRSEMNVSTLELGDSALYLCASSPDTNRVSNEKLFFGSGTQLSVL.

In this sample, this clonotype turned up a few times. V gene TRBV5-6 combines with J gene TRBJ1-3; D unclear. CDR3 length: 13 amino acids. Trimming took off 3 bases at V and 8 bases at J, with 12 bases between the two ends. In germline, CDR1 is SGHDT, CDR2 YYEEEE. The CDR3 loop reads CASSSPGWYTIYF. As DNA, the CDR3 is TGTGCCAGCAGCTCTCCGGGGTGGTACACCATATATTTT.

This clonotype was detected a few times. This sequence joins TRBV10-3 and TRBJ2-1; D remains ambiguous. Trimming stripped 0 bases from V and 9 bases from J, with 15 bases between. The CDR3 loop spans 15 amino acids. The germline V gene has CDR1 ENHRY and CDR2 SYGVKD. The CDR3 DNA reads TGTGCCATCAGTGAGTCGGGTCTACGGGTCGCTGAGCAGTTCTTC. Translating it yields CAISESGLRVAEQFF.

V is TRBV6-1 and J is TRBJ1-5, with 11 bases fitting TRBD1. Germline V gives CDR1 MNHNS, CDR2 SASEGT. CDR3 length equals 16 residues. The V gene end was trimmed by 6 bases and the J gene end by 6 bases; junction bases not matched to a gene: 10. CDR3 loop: CASRVVRTGGGQPQHF. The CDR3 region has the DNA TGTGCCAGCAGAGTGGTTCGGACAGGGGGCGGTCAGCCCCAGCATTTT.